This T cell receptor beta chain was documented in a study of radiation and T cells in renal cell carcinoma. About the study: Nephrectomy followed 15 Gy stereotactic body radiation by 4 weeks.

Germline values: CDR1 MNHEY, CDR2 SVGAGI. Trimming shortened V by 8 bases and J by 5 bases, and 18 bases separated the two germline ends. The CDR3 loop spans 14 amino acids. Some clones are missing from TCRdb's copy, which holds only in-frame ones; the method was immunoSEQ multiplex PCR. The sample lists more than 140,000 clones, approximately 87% occurring once. The time point is: baseline pretreatment blood. Treatment described: 15 Gy SBRT to primary tumor, nephrectomy 4 weeks later. Clear cell pathology was present in this patient's renal cell carcinoma. The sequence came from a woman aged 45-65 years with renal cell carcinoma. This material consisted of blood, taken from a patient whose treatment included radiotherapy and nephrectomy. This chain uses TRBV6-5 with TRBJ1-2, with TRBD1 as a possible D gene (5 bases). DNA for the CDR3: TGTGCCAGCTCCCGGACACGGATGACTTATGGCTACACCTTC. This gives the protein CASSRTRMTYGYTF.